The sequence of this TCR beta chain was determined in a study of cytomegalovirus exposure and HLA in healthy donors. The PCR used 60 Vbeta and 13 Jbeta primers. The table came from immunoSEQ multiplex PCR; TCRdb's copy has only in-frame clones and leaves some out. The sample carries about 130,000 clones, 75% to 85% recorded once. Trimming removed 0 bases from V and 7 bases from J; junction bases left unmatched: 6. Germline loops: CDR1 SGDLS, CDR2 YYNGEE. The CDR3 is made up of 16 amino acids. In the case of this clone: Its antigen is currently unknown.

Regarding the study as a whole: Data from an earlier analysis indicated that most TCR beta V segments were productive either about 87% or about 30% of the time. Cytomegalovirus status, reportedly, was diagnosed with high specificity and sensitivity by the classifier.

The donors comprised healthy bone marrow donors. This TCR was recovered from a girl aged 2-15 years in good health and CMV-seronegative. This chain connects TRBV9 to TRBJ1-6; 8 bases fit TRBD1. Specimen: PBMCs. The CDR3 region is CASSVAPGGLNSPLHF. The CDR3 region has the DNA TGTGCCAGCAGCGTAGCCCCAGGGGGCCTGAATTCACCCCTCCACTTT.